The 14 T cell receptor beta chains presented below share a single source sample, sequenced in a study of blood T cells in healthy people across ages. Next came a second PCR, run for roughly 7 to 12 cycles, which used a sample-barcoded 5' primer along with a J-beta primer mix. TCRdb called the 5' RACE reads again in MiXCR, with one record for every CDR3 protein. The sample has about 1.4 million distinct CDR3 sequences, around 59% seen once. Material: blood. The receptors here all came from a man younger than 35 in good health.

This clonotype was observed a handful of times. The genes are TRBV29-1 and TRBJ1-2; 7 bases align to TRBD1. Germline V gives CDR1 SQVTM, CDR2 ANQGSEA. CDR3 size: 13 residues. V was clipped by 5 bases and J by 7 bases; unmatched bases: 10. The CDR3 nucleotides are TGCAGCGTTCGGGAAACAGGGGATGGTGGCTACACCTTC. It encodes CSVRETGDGGYTF.

V gene TRBV21-1 combines with J gene TRBJ1-5; the table names TRBD1, a call not compared with the DNA. TRBV21-1 is a pseudogene segment. The length of the CDR3 is 14 residues. CDR3 nucleotides: TGTGCCAGCAGCGCACAGGCGCGGAATCAGCCCCAGCATTTT. Its translation: CASSAQARNQPQHF.

The chain joins TRBV6-5 to TRBJ1-5, with 7 bases that match TRBD1. V lost 5 bases to trimming and J lost 1 base; unmatched junction nucleotides: 5. Germline V gene sequence: CDR1 MNHEY, CDR2 SVGAGI. The CDR3 spans 15 residues. CDR3 region: CASSRTGNSNQPQHF. DNA of the CDR3: TGTGCCAGCAGTCGGACAGGAAACAGCAATCAGCCCCAGCATTTT.

J is TRBJ2-6 and V is TRBV4-1, with 7 nucleotides matching TRBD2. This CDR3 spans 20 amino acids. Per the germline V gene, CDR1 is MGHRA and CDR2 is YSYEKL. J lost 0 bases, V lost 2 bases, and 13 bases had no gene match. The CDR3 nucleotides are TGCGCCAGCAGCCAATTGATGGGACGGGAGGTTTCCTCTGGGGCCAACGTCCTGACTTTC. The encoded protein is CASSQLMGREVSSGANVLTF.

The chain couples TRBV27 to TRBJ2-5, with 9 nucleotides matching TRBD1. Per the germline V gene, CDR1 is MNHEY and CDR2 is SMNVEV (reference sequence). The CDR3 is 17 amino acids. V lost 4 bases, J lost 3 bases, and 12 bases stayed unmatched. CDR3 bases: TGTGCCAGCAGTTCGCCAAACAGGGGGCTTGGAGAAGAGACCCAGTACTTC. This translates into CASSSPNRGLGEETQYF.

The chain couples TRBV5-1 to TRBJ2-1; TRBD1 matches 9 bases. The ends lost 1 base at V and 8 bases at J; junction bases unmatched: 7. The CDR3 sequence is 15 residues long. From germline, CDR1 is SGHRS and CDR2 YFSETQ. The CDR3 here is CASSLQGQGPHEQFF. CDR3 coding DNA: TGCGCCAGCAGCTTGCAGGGACAGGGTCCCCATGAGCAGTTCTTC.

J is TRBJ1-4 and V is TRBV12-3 or TRBV12-4; D not certain. The V gene lost 10 bases and the J gene lost 5 bases, with 14 bases spanning the gap. The CDR3 covers 13 residues. Written as DNA, the CDR3 is TGTGCCATACGGGTAGGAGGGAATGAAAAACTGTTTTTT. Translated, it gives CAIRVGGNEKLFF.

This clonotype has a single count. This CDR3 is missing its conserved last phenylalanine or tryptophan, likely due to a read error. V is TRBV7-2 and J is TRBJ2-4; 8 nucleotides match TRBD2. The J call may be wrong; the DNA end is better matched by TRBJ2-7. This CDR3 region has 15 residues. Germline values: CDR1 SGHTA, CDR2 FQGNSA. CDR3 in amino acids: CASSPGGAGAYEQYL. The DNA of the CDR3 is TGTGCCAGCAGCCCGGGGGGAGCGGGGGCCTACGAGCAGTACTTA.

This clonotype was counted only a few times. The CDR3 spells CSVEQGLGYEQYF. Here the CDR3 DNA reads TGCAGCGTTGAACAGGGACTGGGGTACGAGCAGTACTTC. The chain recombines TRBV29-1 with TRBJ2-7, with D perhaps TRBD2 (6 bases). Germline assignment: CDR1 SQVTM and CDR2 ANQGSEA. The CDR3 length is 13 residues. Trimming left V 2 bases short and J 4 bases short, with 12 bases between.

This chain links TRBV27 with TRBJ2-7, with 7 bases fitting TRBD1. CDR3 length: 15 amino acids. The V gene end was trimmed by 7 bases and the J gene end by 0 bases; junction bases not matched to a gene: 9. Germline V CDR1 and CDR2: MNHEY, SMNVEV (reference sequence). CDR3 in DNA: TGTGCCAGCACCCTGACAGGGATTGGCTCCTACGAGCAGTACTTC. It specifies CASTLTGIGSYEQYF.

V is TRBV6-5 and J is TRBJ2-3; 10 positions agree with TRBD1. The CDR3 extends over 13 amino acids. The germline V gene encodes CDR1 MNHEY and CDR2 SVGAGI. The J segment lost 7 bases and the V segment lost 6 bases, leaving 4 bases of the junction unmatched. The chain's CDR3 is CASRGTGANTQYF. CDR3 DNA: TGTGCCAGCAGAGGGACAGGGGCTAATACGCAGTATTTT.

In this sample, this clonotype turned up many times. V usage is TRBV6-6 and J usage is TRBJ2-7; D might be TRBD1 (6 bases). Between the trimmed V and J ends, which lost 6 bases and 1 base, there was a span of 13 bases. CDR1 is MNHNY and CDR2 is SVGAGI in the germline V gene (reference sequence). There are 14 residues in the CDR3. CDR3 protein: CASRPGQGSYEQYF. In nucleotides, the CDR3 is TGTGCCAGCAGACCGGGACAAGGTTCCTACGAGCAGTACTTC.

V is TRBV6-5 and J is TRBJ2-7; the match to TRBD2 covers 8 bases. CDR3 length: 15 residues. V gave up 6 bases and J gave up 2 bases; unmatched junction bases: 9. The germline CDR1 and CDR2 sequences are MNHEY and SVGAGI. The CDR3 reads CASSPAGASPYEQYF. The CDR3 DNA follows: TGTGCCAGCAGCCCAGCGGGAGCTTCCCCCTACGAGCAGTACTTC.

This clonotype was observed a few times. This sequence joins TRBV4-1 and TRBJ1-2; a possible D gene is TRBD1 (5 bases). V dropped 5 bases and J dropped 2 bases, with 12 bases sitting between them. Germline V gene sequence: CDR1 MGHRA, CDR2 YSYEKL. CDR3 length: 14 residues. The CDR3 sequence: CASSTRGQNYGYTF. In nucleotides, the CDR3 is TGCGCCAGCAGCACCCGGGGCCAGAACTATGGCTACACCTTC.